The 13 T cell receptor beta chains reported below all come from one sample, sequenced in a study of blood T cell repertoires in COVID-19. TCRdb keeps only in-frame clones here, not all; method: immunoSEQ multiplex PCR. The sample records 200,000 or so clones, just over 85% being singletons. Sequenced material: peripheral blood. The receptor source for this set is a man older than 75 with acute or convalescent COVID-19.

This chain connects TRBV3-1 (or the pseudogene TRBV3-2) to TRBJ2-1; 10 bases fit TRBD2. The V and J ends lost 7 bases and 7 bases, in that order; junction bases with no gene match: 7. The CDR3 has 14 residues. Germline loops: CDR1 LGHDT, CDR2 YNNKEL (reference sequence). In DNA form, the CDR3 reads TGTGCCAGCACGCGGACTAGCGGAACTAATGAGCAGTTCTTC. It specifies CASTRTSGTNEQFF.

This chain uses TRBV12-3 or TRBV12-4 with TRBJ2-5; 8 bases map to TRBD1. J lost 4 bases, V lost 5 bases, and 3 bases had no gene match. This CDR3 is 13 amino acids long. The CDR3 sequence: CASSQGAAETQYF. CDR3 in DNA: TGTGCCAGCAGTCAGGGGGCCGCAGAGACCCAGTACTTC.

J is TRBJ2-1 and V is TRBV5-8; 12 bases align to TRBD2. J lost 8 bases, V lost 4 bases, and 4 bases had no gene match. The CDR3 is 14 residues long. The germline gives CDR1 SGHTS, CDR2 YDEGEE. The CDR3: CASSLGLAGYEQFF. The CDR3 DNA reads as TGTGCCAGCAGCCTGGGACTAGCGGGTTATGAGCAGTTCTTC.

This chain uses TRBV6-6 with TRBJ1-2, with D maybe TRBD1 (6 bases). CDR3 length: 13 amino acids. Germline values: CDR1 MNHNY, CDR2 SVGAGI (reference sequence). The V end lost 6 bases, the J end lost 3 bases, and 11 bases lay between the germline ends. CDR3 nucleotides: TGTGCCAGCAGCCCAGGACAGTACTATGGCTACACCTTC. This codes for CASSPGQYYGYTF.

The genes are TRBV10-3 and TRBJ2-7; 7 bases are a match to TRBD1. With 0 bases clipped from V and 5 bases from J, the junction kept 16 bases outside the gene matches. Germline lookup yields CDR1 ENHRY and CDR2 SYGVKD. The CDR3 contains 18 residues. CDR3: CAISESSGVTGSGDEQYF. The CDR3 nucleotides read TGTGCCATCAGTGAGTCGAGTGGGGTGACAGGGAGTGGCGACGAGCAGTACTTC.

The chain couples TRBV28 to TRBJ1-2; the D gene is possibly TRBD1 (5 bases). The CDR3 has 13 residues. The V and J ends lost 1 base and 6 bases respectively, with 9 bases between them. The germline CDR1 and CDR2 sequences are MDHEN and SYDVKM. The CDR3, as DNA: TGTGCCAGCAGTTTATCAGGGAGGGATGGCTACACCTTC. It is translated as CASSLSGRDGYTF.

This clone turned up a few times. The chain has TRBV30 and TRBJ1-1; weak D call: TRBD1 (5 bases). The germline CDR1 and CDR2 sequences are GTSNPN and SVGIG (reference sequence). V was trimmed by 1 base and J by 2 bases, leaving 17 bases between them. The CDR3 spans 16 residues. CDR3 loop: CAWSGGPEGHNTEAFF. Written as DNA, the CDR3 is TGTGCCTGGAGTGGTGGTCCGGAGGGGCACAACACTGAAGCTTTCTTT.

The CDR3 DNA reads TGTGCCAGCAGCTTGAGGGGTTTATACGAGCAGTACTTC. Its translation: CASSLRGLYEQYF. This chain connects TRBV5-6 to TRBJ2-7, with D perhaps matching TRBD1 (5 bases). Trimming shortened V by 1 base and J by 4 bases, and 9 bases separated the two germline ends. The CDR3 runs 13 residues. Germline CDR1 and CDR2: SGHDT and YYEEEE.

This chain uses TRBV4-1 with TRBJ2-7; no reliable D call. This CDR3 spans 13 amino acids. Germline CDR1 reads MGHRA; CDR2 reads YSYEKL. V was pared by 0 bases and J by 5 bases, with 8 bases between. CDR3 protein: CASSQDPGHEQYF. Here the CDR3 DNA reads TGCGCCAGCAGCCAAGATCCCGGTCACGAGCAGTACTTC.

The chain couples TRBV4-1 to TRBJ2-3; the match to TRBD2 covers 9 bases. The J segment lost 2 bases and the V segment lost 1 base, leaving 4 bases of the junction unmatched. From germline, CDR1 is MGHRA and CDR2 YSYEKL. The length of the CDR3 is 16 residues. In nucleotides, the CDR3 is TGCGCCAGCAGCCAAGGTAGCGGGGGTCACACAGATACGCAGTATTTT. Its protein is CASSQGSGGHTDTQYF.

The rearrangement joins TRBV18 to TRBJ2-7, with 7 bases lining up with TRBD1. The germline gives CDR1 KGHSH, CDR2 LQKENI. Losses at the gene ends were 3 bases for V and 0 bases for J; bases not matched to a gene: 5. The CDR3 spans 15 residues. The CDR3 region is CASSPWGQTSYEQYV. CDR3 DNA sequence: TGTGCCAGCTCACCGTGGGGACAGACCTCCTACGAGCAGTACGTC.

This chain joins TRBV4-2 and TRBJ2-3; 7 nucleotides match TRBD2. Germline V gene lookup returns CDR1 LGHNA and CDR2 YNFKEQ. The junction had 5 bases not matched to a gene; V was cut back by 5 bases and J by 0 bases. CDR3 length: 15 residues. The CDR3 here is CASSLFSGSTDTQYF. In DNA, the CDR3 is TGTGCCAGCAGCTTATTTAGCGGGAGCACAGATACGCAGTATTTT.

Worth noting for this clone: Other DNA variants within this sample encode the same CDR3. The chain joins TRBV7-9 to TRBJ2-5, with no clear D. CDR3 length: 14 amino acids. Germline V gene lookup returns CDR1 SEHNR and CDR2 FQNEAQ (reference sequence). The V end was cut by 0 bases, the J end by 3 bases, with 8 bases between. The CDR3 loop is CASSLAVLEETQYF. The DNA of the CDR3 is TGTGCCAGCAGCTTAGCAGTACTGGAAGAGACCCAGTACTTC.